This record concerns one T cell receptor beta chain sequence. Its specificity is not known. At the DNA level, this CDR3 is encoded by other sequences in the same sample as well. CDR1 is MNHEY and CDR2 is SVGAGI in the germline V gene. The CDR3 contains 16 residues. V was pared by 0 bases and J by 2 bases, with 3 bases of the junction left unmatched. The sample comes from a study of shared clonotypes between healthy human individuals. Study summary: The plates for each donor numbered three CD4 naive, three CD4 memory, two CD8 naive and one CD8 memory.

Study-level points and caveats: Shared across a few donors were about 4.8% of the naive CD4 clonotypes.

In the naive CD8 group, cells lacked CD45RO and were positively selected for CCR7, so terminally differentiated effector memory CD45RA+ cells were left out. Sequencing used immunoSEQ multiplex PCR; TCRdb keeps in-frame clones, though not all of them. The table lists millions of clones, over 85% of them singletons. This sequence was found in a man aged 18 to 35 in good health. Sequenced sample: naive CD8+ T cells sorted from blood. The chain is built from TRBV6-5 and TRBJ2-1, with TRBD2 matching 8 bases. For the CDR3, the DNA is TGTGCCAGCAGTTACTCTAGCGGGACTACCTACAATGAGCAGTTCTTC. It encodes CASSYSSGTTYNEQFF.